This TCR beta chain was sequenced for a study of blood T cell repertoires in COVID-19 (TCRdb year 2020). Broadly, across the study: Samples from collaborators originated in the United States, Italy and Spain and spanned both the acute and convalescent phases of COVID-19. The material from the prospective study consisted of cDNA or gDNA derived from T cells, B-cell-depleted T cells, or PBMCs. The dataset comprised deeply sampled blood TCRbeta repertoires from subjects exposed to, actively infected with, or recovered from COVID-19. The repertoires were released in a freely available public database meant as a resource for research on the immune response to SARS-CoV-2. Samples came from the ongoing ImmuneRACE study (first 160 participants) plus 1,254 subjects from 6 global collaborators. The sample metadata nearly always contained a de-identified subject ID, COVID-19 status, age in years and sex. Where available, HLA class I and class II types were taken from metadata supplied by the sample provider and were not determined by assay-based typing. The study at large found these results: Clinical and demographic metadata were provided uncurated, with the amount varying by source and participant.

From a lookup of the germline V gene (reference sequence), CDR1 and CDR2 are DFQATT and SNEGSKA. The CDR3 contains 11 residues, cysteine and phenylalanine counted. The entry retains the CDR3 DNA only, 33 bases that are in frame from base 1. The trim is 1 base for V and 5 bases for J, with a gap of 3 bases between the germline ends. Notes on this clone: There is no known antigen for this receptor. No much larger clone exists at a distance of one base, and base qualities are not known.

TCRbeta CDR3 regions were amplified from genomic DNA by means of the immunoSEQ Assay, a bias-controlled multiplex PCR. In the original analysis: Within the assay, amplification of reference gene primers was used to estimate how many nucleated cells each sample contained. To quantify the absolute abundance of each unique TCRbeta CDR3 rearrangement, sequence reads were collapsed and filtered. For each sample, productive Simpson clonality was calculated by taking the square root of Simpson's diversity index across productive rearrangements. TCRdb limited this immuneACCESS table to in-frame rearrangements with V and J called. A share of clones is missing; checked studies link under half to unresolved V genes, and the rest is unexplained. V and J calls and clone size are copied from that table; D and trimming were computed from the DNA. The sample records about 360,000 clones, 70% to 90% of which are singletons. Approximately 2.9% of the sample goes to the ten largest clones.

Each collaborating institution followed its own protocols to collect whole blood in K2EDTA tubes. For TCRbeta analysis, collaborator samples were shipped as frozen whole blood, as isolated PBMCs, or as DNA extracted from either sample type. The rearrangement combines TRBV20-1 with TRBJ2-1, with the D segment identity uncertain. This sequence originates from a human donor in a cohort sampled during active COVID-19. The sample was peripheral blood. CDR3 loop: CSARADNEQFF. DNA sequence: TGCAGTGCTAGAGCAGACAATGAGCAGTTCTTC.